Shown below are 19 T cell receptor beta chains from a single sample sequenced in a study of T cells in Graves' hyperthyroidism and ophthalmopathy (dated by TCRdb to 2018 to 2020). Library preparation employed multiplex PCR. TCRdb names Illumina HiSeq 2000 as the instrument used. TCR beta CDR3 regions were amplified from RNA transcripts. For the first round of RT-PCR on the TCR CDR3, the HTBI primer set was used together with the Qiagen OneStep RT-PCR kit. TCRdb took the public reads, trimmed them with fastp at Q25, ran MiXCR for clone calling and kept in-frame beta chains. Entries are consolidated by CDR3 protein sequence, retaining the most common genes and DNA. The sample table contains 350,000 or so distinct CDR3 sequences; only one count was recorded for roughly a sixth of them. Around a third of the sample is held by the ten biggest clonotypes. The source material was blood. These receptors all stem from a woman aged 30 to 39 with Graves' hyperthyroidism that later progressed to Graves' ophthalmopathy.

This clonotype was seen ten or more times. The rearrangement joins TRBV5-5 to TRBJ2-1; D call uncertain. The germline V and J ends were trimmed by 1 base and 5 bases, with 10 bases remaining between them. There are 14 residues in the CDR3. Germline V gene lookup returns CDR1 SGHKS and CDR2 YYEKEE (reference sequence). CDR3 DNA sequence: TGTGCCAGCAGCTTGATCGAAAGGAACAATGAGCAGTTCTTC. This sequence encodes CASSLIERNNEQFF.

This clonotype was detected only a few times. The genes are TRBV5-6 and TRBJ2-1, with TRBD1 matching over 10 bases. CDR1 is SGHDT and CDR2 is YYEEEE in the germline V gene. V was clipped by 4 bases and J by 2 bases; unmatched bases: 6. The CDR3 is made up of 16 amino acids. CDR3 region: CASSEMTGGPYNEQFF. The CDR3 DNA sequence: TGTGCCAGCAGCGAGATGACAGGGGGCCCCTACAATGAGCAGTTCTTC.

Ten or more counts support this clonotype. The chain employs TRBV9 and TRBJ2-5; no definite D call. With 0 bases removed from V and 1 base from J, the gap between germline ends came to 10 bases. The CDR3 length is 15 residues. The germline V gene has CDR1 SGDLS and CDR2 YYNGEE. This chain's CDR3 is CASSVGEDPQETQYF. CDR3 nucleotide sequence: TGTGCCAGCAGCGTAGGAGAGGACCCCCAAGAGACCCAGTACTTC. The full variable domain, with the rest looked up from reference TRBV9 and TRBJ2-5, is DSGVTQTPKHLITATGQRVTLRCSPRSGDLSVYWYQQSLDQGLQFLIQYYNGEERAKGNILERFSAQQFPDLHSELNLSSLELGDSALYFCASSVGEDPQETQYFGPGTRLLVL.

The chain combines TRBV2 with TRBJ1-1; 9 nucleotides agree with TRBD1. V lost 5 bases and J lost 5; bases outside the gene matches: 6. CDR1 is SNHLY, CDR2 FYNNEI, per germline. The CDR3 has 14 amino acids. CDR3 DNA sequence: TGTGCCAGCAGTCTGAAACAGGGGGCAACTGAAGCTTTCTTT. This translates into CASSLKQGATEAFF.

This clonotype was counted ten times or more. J is TRBJ1-1 and V is TRBV30; D might be TRBD1 (6 bases). CDR3 length equals 12 residues. Trimming took off 3 bases at V and 4 bases at J, with 9 bases between the two ends. Germline V gene sequence: CDR1 GTSNPN, CDR2 SVGIG (reference sequence). The CDR3 DNA reads as TGTGCCTGGAGACAGGGTTTCACTGAAGCTTTCTTT. Translation: CAWRQGFTEAFF.

There are many counts of this clonotype. The V and J genes are TRBV20-1 and TRBJ2-3; TRBD2 might be the D (5 bases). V was cut by 1 base and J by 0 bases, with 11 bases left in between. The CDR3 runs to 15 residues. Germline assignment: CDR1 DFQATT and CDR2 SNEGSKA (reference sequence). CDR3 sequence reads: CSARVPGVSTDTQYF. The CDR3 DNA sequence: TGCAGTGCTAGAGTTCCCGGGGTTAGCACAGATACGCAGTATTTT.

The gene calls are TRBV6-5 and TRBJ1-3; D unclear. This CDR3 contains 15 residues. Germline V gene sequence: CDR1 MNHEY, CDR2 SVGAGI. V gave up 7 bases and J gave up 2 bases, with 15 bases separating them. The CDR3: CASKFSERPGNTIYF. The CDR3 region has the DNA TGTGCCAGCAAATTTTCGGAAAGACCTGGAAACACCATATATTTT.

At least ten counts were recorded for this clonotype. The V gene is TRBV27, the J gene TRBJ2-3; the D is unclear. Per germline, CDR1 MNHEY and CDR2 SMNVEV (reference sequence). V dropped 2 bases and J dropped 4 bases, with 10 bases sitting between them. The length of the CDR3 is 14 residues. CDR3 in DNA: TGTGCCAGCAGTTTAAGGTCCTGGGCAGATACGCAGTATTTT. It specifies CASSLRSWADTQYF.

V is TRBV20-1 and J is TRBJ1-5, with D tentatively TRBD1 (6 bases). The CDR3 has 15 amino acids. The V gene lost 1 base and the J gene lost 6 bases, with 16 bases spanning the gap. Per germline, CDR1 DFQATT and CDR2 SNEGSKA (reference sequence). For the CDR3, the DNA is TGCAGTGCTAGAGTCCCGGGGGGCGCGGTTCAGCCCCAGCATTTT. Residues: CSARVPGGAVQPQHF.

This clonotype has just a few counts. The gene calls are TRBV7-9 and TRBJ2-7, with TRBD2 identical over 8 bases. Trimming cost V 0 bases and J 5 bases; bases outside gene matches: 0. The CDR3 has 13 residues. Germline CDR1 and CDR2: SEHNR and FQNEAQ (reference sequence). The CDR3 here is CASSLASGDEQYF. The CDR3 nucleotides read TGTGCCAGCAGCTTAGCTAGCGGGGACGAGCAGTACTTC.

The chain is built from TRBV27 and TRBJ2-7, with TRBD1 matching 8 bases. This CDR3 has 16 residues. The ends lost 8 bases at V and 3 bases at J; junction bases unmatched: 15. Germline lookup yields CDR1 MNHEY and CDR2 SMNVEV (reference sequence). The CDR3 loop reads CASRVLGTGSYYEQYF. The CDR3 DNA is TGTGCCAGCCGTGTTTTGGGGACAGGTTCTTACTACGAGCAGTACTTC.

At least ten counts were recorded for this clonotype. V gene TRBV3-1 combines with J gene TRBJ1-6; D possibly corresponds to TRBD1 (6 bases). Germline V CDR1 and CDR2: LGHDT, YNNKEL (reference sequence). Trimming pared 0 bases from V and 7 bases from J, leaving 10 bases between. CDR3 length: 15 residues. The CDR3 spells CASSQERTENSPLHF. The DNA for the CDR3 is TGTGCCAGCAGCCAAGAGAGGACAGAGAATTCACCCCTCCACTTT.

The sample holds many counts of this clonotype. The rearrangement links TRBV28 to TRBJ2-7; 11 bases line up with TRBD1. The CDR3 totals 12 residues. The ends lost 8 bases at V and 3 bases at J; junction bases unmatched: 0. From germline, CDR1 is MDHEN and CDR2 SYDVKM. The CDR3 protein is CASGTGGYEQYF. The CDR3 DNA sequence: TGTGCCAGCGGGACAGGGGGCTACGAGCAGTACTTC. Supplemented by reference TRBV28 and TRBJ2-7, the full variable domain reads DVKVTQSSRYLVKRTGEKVFLECVQDMDHENMFWYRQDPGLGLRLIYFSYDVKMKEKGDIPEGYSVSREKKERFSLILESASTNQTSMYLCASGTGGYEQYFGPGTRLTVT.

This clonotype was seen a handful of times. The CDR3 protein is CASSFRPGLAGDYEQYF. The CDR3 nucleotides read TGCGCCAGCAGCTTCCGTCCGGGACTAGCGGGGGACTACGAGCAGTACTTC. This chain uses TRBV4-1 with TRBJ2-7; 14 nucleotides line up with TRBD2. J was trimmed by 3 bases and V by 5 bases; bases with no gene match: 9. Germline CDR1 reads MGHRA; CDR2 reads YSYEKL. The length of the CDR3 is 17 residues.

This clonotype was recorded at least ten times. The CDR3 sequence: CASSKTGSEQYF. DNA for the CDR3: TGTGCCAGCAGCAAGACAGGGAGTGAGCAGTACTTC. The V gene is TRBV7-9, the J gene TRBJ2-7, with 7 bases aligning to TRBD1. J lost 7 bases, V lost 5 bases, and 5 bases had no gene match. CDR1 is SEHNR, CDR2 FQNEAQ, per germline (reference sequence). The CDR3 covers 12 residues.

There are a few counts of this clonotype. The chain combines TRBV5-5 with TRBJ1-1; no clear D. Germline V lookup: CDR1 SGHKS, CDR2 YYEKEE (reference sequence). Trimming shortened V by 0 bases and J by 7 bases, and 7 bases separated the two germline ends. The CDR3 has 12 amino acids. The CDR3 loop is CASSLVAYEAFF. In DNA form, the CDR3 reads TGTGCCAGCAGCTTGGTGGCCTATGAAGCTTTCTTT.

The chain carries TRBV3-1 and TRBJ2-3; 10 bases are shared with TRBD2. J was trimmed by 2 bases and V by 3 bases; bases with no gene match: 8. The germline V gene has CDR1 LGHDT and CDR2 YNNKEL (reference sequence). CDR3 size: 17 residues. Here the CDR3 DNA reads TGTGCCAGCAGCCAGGCCACTAGCGGGGTCATCACAGATACGCAGTATTTT. Its translation: CASSQATSGVITDTQYF.

In its sample, this clonotype was seen many times. The chain carries TRBV2 and TRBJ1-2; D is unclear. The CDR3 spans 13 residues. Germline loops: CDR1 SNHLY, CDR2 FYNNEI. The V gene lost 5 bases and the J gene lost 2 bases, with 9 bases spanning the gap. This CDR3 is CASSPTENYGYTF. The CDR3 nucleotides read TGTGCCAGCAGTCCCACAGAGAACTATGGCTACACCTTC. Variable domain in full (rest from reference TRBV2 and TRBJ1-2): EPEVTQTPSHQVTQMGQEVILRCVPISNHLYFYWYRQILGQKVEFLVSFYNNEISEKSEIFDDQFSVERPDGSNFTLKIRSTKLEDSAMYFCASSPTENYGYTFGSGTRLTVV.

The V gene is TRBV12-3 or TRBV12-4, the J gene TRBJ1-6; weak D call: TRBD1 (5 bases). V lost 0 bases and J lost 9, with 18 bases in between. This CDR3 is 17 amino acids long. The CDR3 DNA sequence: TGTGCCAGCAGTTTAGCCAATGATGGGCAGGGTTCTTCACCCCTCCACTTT. Translation gives CASSLANDGQGSSPLHF.